This T cell receptor (beta chain) was observed in a study of shared clonotypes between healthy human individuals. Germline lookup yields CDR1 MNHNS and CDR2 SASEGT. The CDR3 extends over 15 amino acids. The V and J ends lost 6 bases and 6 bases, in that order; junction bases with no gene match: 6. Using immunoSEQ multiplex PCR, the repertoire was profiled, and TCRdb retains in-frame clones only, with some absent. The repertoire consists of 780,000 or so clones, with around 77% occurring once and the leading ten covering under 2%. The source of this sequence is a woman under 40 in good health. V usage is TRBV6-1 and J usage is TRBJ1-5; TRBD1 matches 12 bases. Source material: memory CD4+ T cells sorted from blood. Subset given: CD45RA-negative fraction. The CDR3 coding sequence is TGTGCCAGCAGGAAGGGACAGGGGGCGGGTCAGCCCCAGCATTTT. Residues: CASRKGQGAGQPQHF.